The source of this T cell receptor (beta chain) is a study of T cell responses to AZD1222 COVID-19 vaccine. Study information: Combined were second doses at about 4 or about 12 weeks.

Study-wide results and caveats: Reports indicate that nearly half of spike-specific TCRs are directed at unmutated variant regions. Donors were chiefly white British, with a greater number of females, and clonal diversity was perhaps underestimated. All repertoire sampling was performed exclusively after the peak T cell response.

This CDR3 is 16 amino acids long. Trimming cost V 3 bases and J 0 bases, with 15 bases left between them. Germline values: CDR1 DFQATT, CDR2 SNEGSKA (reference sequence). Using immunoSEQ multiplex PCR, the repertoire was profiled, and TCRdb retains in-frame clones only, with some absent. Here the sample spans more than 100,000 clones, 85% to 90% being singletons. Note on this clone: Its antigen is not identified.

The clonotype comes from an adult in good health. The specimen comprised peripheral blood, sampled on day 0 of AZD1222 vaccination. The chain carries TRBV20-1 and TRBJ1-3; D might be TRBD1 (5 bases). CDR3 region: CSASMGLVNSGNTIYF. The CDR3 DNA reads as TGCAGTGCTAGTATGGGGCTCGTTAACTCTGGAAACACCATATATTTT.